This T cell receptor (beta chain) was observed in a study of cytomegalovirus exposure and HLA in healthy donors. Across the study: Most genotyped donors, 81% of some 400, had Caucasian-associated genetic ancestry.

Healthy bone marrow donors made up the cohort. Germline V gives CDR1 ENHRY, CDR2 SYGVKD. There are 15 residues in the CDR3. V trimming: 2 bases; J trimming: 6 bases; junction bases outside the gene matches: 4. Study-wide results and limits: Within an earlier analysis, most TCR beta V segments proved productive either about 87% or about 30% of the time.

A note on this clone: Its antigen is undetermined.

Both 60 Vbeta primers and 13 Jbeta primers went into the PCR. Method: immunoSEQ multiplex PCR; TCRdb's copy keeps in-frame clones and lacks some. The table shows roughly 160,000 clones, with roughly 73% occurring only once. The sequenced sample consisted of PBMCs. The chain has TRBV10-3 and TRBJ2-2; 9 bases map to TRBD2. The source is a woman in her 40s in good health and CMV-seropositive. As DNA, the CDR3 is TGTGCCATCAGTGAGAAATTAGCGGGAGCCGGGGAGCTGTTTTTT. As protein: CAISEKLAGAGELFF.